This T cell receptor beta chain originates from a study of T cell changes during pregnancy in multiple sclerosis. TCRdb keeps only in-frame clones here, not all; method: immunoSEQ multiplex PCR. The sample has some 60,000 clones; approximately 90% are singletons. The sample was peripheral blood, taken after pregnancy. This clonotype was sampled from a female donor in good health, enrolled as a control in a pregnancy study.

The CDR3 region is CASLNPQGLLAEAFF. CDR3 coding DNA: TGTGCCAGCCTAAACCCACAGGGTCTGTTAGCTGAAGCTTTCTTT. The chain joins TRBV27 to TRBJ1-1; TRBD1 is a possible D gene (6 bases). V was trimmed by 8 bases and J by 6 bases, leaving 22 bases between them. CDR1 and CDR2 (germline): MNHEY, SMNVEV (reference sequence). The length of the CDR3 is 15 residues.